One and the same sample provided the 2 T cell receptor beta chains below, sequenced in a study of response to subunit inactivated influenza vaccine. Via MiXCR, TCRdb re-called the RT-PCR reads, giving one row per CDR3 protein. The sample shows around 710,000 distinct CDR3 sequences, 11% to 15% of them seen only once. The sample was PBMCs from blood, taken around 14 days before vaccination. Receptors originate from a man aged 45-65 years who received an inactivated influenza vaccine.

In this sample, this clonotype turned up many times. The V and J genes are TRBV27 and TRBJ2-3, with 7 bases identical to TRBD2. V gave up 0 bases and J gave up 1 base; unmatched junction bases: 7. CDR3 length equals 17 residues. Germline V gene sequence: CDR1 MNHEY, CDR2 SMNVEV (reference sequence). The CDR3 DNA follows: TGTGCCAGCAGTTTATCGTGGCGGGAGAGGGGCACAGATACGCAGTATTTT. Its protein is CASSLSWRERGTDTQYF.

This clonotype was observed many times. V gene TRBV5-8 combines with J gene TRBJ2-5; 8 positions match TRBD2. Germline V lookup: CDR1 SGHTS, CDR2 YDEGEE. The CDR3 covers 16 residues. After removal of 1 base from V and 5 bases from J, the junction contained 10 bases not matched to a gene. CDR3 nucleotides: TGTGCCAGCAGCTTGTCGACGGGGGGGCCGGGGGAGACCCAGTACTTC. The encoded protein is CASSLSTGGPGETQYF.